The T cell receptor beta chain under discussion was sequenced for a study of T cell responses to AZD1222 COVID-19 vaccine (dated by TCRdb to about 2021). Context from the whole study: AZD1222 recipients given second doses at about 4 weeks or at about 12 weeks were pooled, since spike-specific TCR depth and breadth were not found to differ between the two schedules. Trial participants were enrolled into age subgroups of 18-55, 56-69 and 70-plus years, which contained about 160, 30 and 59 TCR-sequenced participants, respectively. A total of 233 trial participants underwent TCR sequencing, of whom 207 had received two doses of AZD1222 and roughly 26 had received two doses of the MenACWY control vaccine. Findings and caveats that apply to the study as a whole: Vaccine-associated CD4 TCRs spanned the whole spike protein, with dominant responses in regions 160-218 and 743-854. Because no day 14 peak-response samples were available, repertoires were characterized only after the peak T cell response. A significant rise in spike-specific TCR breadth and depth was observed after two AZD1222 doses relative to day 0 and relative to MenACWY recipients. The 56-69-year group was small, and its depth increase did not reach significance, likely because of low power. Most participants were white British and females outnumbered males, and the authors suggested that clonal diversity may have been underestimated. Only five or six AZD1222 recipients were SARS-CoV-2 seropositive at baseline, limiting conclusions about previously exposed vaccinees. Reportedly, close to half of the unique spike-specific TCRs recognized epitopes lying outside the regions that are mutated in the B.1.351 and B.1.1.7 variants.

In light of the paper, this sample's time point label describes: baseline before first vaccination. Vaccinee samples were obtained from the UK trials COV001 and COV002, which included a single-blind randomized controlled phase 2/3 trial of AZD1222 (ChAdOx1 nCoV-19) in healthy adults. For TCRbeta chain sequencing, PBMC samples were collected from trial participants at day 0 and at day 28 after the second dose. The CDR3 regions of human TCRbeta chains were subjected to immunosequencing. Concerning the study's data processing: Repertoire TCRs were matched against a reference library of SARS-CoV-2-specific TCRs generated with the MIRA antigen-specificity platform. Breadth meant the fraction of unique TCRs that were SARS-CoV-2-associated, whereas depth meant the fraction of total T cells that were SARS-CoV-2-associated. Using the MIRA data, every spike-specific TCR was mapped to the spike region that the TCR reacted to and assigned to either a CD4 or a CD8 class. Log10-transformed breadth and depth values were compared by one-way ANOVA with Sidak's multiple comparisons tests. As stored in TCRdb, this immuneACCESS dataset retains in-frame rearrangements with V and J assigned. A fraction of the clones does not appear; measured against another copy, unresolved V genes explain less than half of the discrepancy, and the remainder lacks a known reason. D and trimming were read from the DNA, whereas the V and J calls and clone size are those reported in that table. The sample profile shows fewer than 110,000 clones; 86% of them were found once. The ten largest clones add up to roughly 1.4% of the sample.

From the cysteine through the phenylalanine, the CDR3 covers 14 amino acids. Of all the DNA, just the CDR3 is kept, 42 bases in frame from base 1. The germline V gene provides CDR1 SNHLY and CDR2 FYNNEI. V gives up 5 bases and J gives up 4 bases, and the segment between their germline ends measures 13 bases. Remarks on this clone: There is no known antigen for this receptor. Base quality data are lacking; no much larger clone is found one base away.

The chain links TRBV2 with TRBJ2-3; TRBD2 is possibly the D segment (6 matching bases). This specimen was peripheral blood, taken on day 0 of AZD1222 vaccination. The receptor's source is an adult in good health. The CDR3 reads as follows: CASSLRRVSDTQYF. Here is the DNA: TGTGCCAGCAGTCTACGGAGGGTTTCAGATACGCAGTATTTT.